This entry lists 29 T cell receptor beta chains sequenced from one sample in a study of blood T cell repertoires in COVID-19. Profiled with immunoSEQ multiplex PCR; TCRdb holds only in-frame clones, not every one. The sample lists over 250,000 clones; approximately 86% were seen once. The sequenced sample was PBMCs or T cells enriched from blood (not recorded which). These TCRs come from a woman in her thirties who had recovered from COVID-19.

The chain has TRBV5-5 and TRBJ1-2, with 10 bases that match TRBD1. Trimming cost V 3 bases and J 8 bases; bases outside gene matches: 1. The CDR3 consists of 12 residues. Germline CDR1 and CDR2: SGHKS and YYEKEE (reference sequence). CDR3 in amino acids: CASSSDRGGYTF. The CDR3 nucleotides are TGTGCCAGCAGCTCGGACAGGGGGGGCTACACCTTC.

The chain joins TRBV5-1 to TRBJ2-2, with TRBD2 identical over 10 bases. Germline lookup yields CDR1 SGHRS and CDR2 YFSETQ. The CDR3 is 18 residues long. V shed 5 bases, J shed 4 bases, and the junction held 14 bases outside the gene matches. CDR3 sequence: CASSTHASGTSATGELFF. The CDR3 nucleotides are TGCGCCAGCAGTACCCACGCCTCCGGGACTAGCGCCACCGGGGAGCTGTTTTTT. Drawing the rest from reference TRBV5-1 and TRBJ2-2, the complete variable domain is KAGVTQTPRYLIKTRGQQVTLSCSPISGHRSVSWYQQTPGQGLQFLFEYFSETQRNKGNFPGRFSGRQFSNSRSEMNVSTLELGDSALYLCASSTHASGTSATGELFFGEGSRLTVL.

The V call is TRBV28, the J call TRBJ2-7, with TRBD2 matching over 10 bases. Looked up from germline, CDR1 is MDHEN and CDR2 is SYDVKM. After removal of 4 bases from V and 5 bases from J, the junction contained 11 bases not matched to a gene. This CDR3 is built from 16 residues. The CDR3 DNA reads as TGTGCCAGCAGTTCACAGCGGGGGGGCGCGTCCCACGAGCAGTACTTC. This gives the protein CASSSQRGGASHEQYF.

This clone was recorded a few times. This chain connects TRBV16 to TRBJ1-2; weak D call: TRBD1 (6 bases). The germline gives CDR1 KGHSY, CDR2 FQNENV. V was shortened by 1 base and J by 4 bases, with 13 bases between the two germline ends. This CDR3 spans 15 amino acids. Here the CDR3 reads CASSQLATGPYGYTF. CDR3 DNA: TGTGCCAGCAGCCAATTGGCAACAGGGCCCTATGGCTACACCTTC.

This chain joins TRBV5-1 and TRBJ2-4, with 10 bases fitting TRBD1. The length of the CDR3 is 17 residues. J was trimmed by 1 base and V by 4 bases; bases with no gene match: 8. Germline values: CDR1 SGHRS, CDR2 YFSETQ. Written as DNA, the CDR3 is TGCGCCAGCAGCGTAGCCCTGACAGGGGGCGCCAAAAACATTCAGTACTTC. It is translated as CASSVALTGGAKNIQYF.

The CDR3 DNA reads as TGTGCCAGCAGCTTGGAAGACAGAACGCCCTCTGGGGCCAACGTCCTGACTTTC. Amino acids: CASSLEDRTPSGANVLTF. The chain employs TRBV7-2 and TRBJ2-6, with D possibly matching TRBD1 (5 bases). Germline-derived CDR1 and CDR2 are SGHTA and FQGNSA. With 3 bases removed from V and 0 bases from J, the gap between germline ends came to 15 bases. The CDR3 is 18 amino acids.

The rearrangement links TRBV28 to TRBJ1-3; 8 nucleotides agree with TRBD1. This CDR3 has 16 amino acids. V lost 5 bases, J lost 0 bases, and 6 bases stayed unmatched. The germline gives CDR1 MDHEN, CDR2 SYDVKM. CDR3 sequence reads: CASSAHGTGSGNTIYF. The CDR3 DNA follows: TGTGCCAGCAGTGCCCACGGGACAGGCTCTGGAAACACCATATATTTT.

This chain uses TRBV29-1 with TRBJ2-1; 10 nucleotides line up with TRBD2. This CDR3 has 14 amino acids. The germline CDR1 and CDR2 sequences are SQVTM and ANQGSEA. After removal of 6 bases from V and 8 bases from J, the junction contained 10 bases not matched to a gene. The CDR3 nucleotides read TGCAGCGTCGACCTAGCGGGAGATGTCTATGAGCAGTTCTTC. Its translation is CSVDLAGDVYEQFF.

The CDR3: CASSVIAGRSKGNQPQHF. The CDR3 DNA reads as TGCGCCAGCAGTGTCATAGCGGGCAGGAGTAAGGGCAATCAGCCCCAGCATTTT. The chain is built from TRBV10-1 and TRBJ1-5; D unclear. V was trimmed by 4 bases and J by 2 bases, leaving 21 bases between them. The CDR3 consists of 18 residues. CDR1 and CDR2 from the germline V gene are WNHNN and SYGVQD (reference sequence).

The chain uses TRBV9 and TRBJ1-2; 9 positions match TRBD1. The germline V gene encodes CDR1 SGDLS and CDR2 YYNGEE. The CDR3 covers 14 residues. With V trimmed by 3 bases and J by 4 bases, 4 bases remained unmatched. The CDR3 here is CASSGTGGGYGYTF. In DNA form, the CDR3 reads TGTGCCAGCAGCGGAACAGGGGGCGGCTATGGCTACACCTTC.

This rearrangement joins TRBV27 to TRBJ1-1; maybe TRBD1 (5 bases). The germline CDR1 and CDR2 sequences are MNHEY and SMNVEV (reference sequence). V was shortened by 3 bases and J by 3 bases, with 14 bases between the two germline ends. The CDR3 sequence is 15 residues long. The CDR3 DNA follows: TGTGCCAGCAGTTTGGGCAGGGTTGGTCACACTGAAGCTTTCTTT. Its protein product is CASSLGRVGHTEAFF.

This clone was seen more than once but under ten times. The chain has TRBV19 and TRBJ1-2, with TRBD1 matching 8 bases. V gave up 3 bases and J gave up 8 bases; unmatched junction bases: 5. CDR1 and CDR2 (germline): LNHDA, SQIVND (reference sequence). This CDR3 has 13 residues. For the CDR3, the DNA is TGTGCCAGTAGTATGAGGACAGGGCGGGGCTACACCTTC. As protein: CASSMRTGRGYTF.

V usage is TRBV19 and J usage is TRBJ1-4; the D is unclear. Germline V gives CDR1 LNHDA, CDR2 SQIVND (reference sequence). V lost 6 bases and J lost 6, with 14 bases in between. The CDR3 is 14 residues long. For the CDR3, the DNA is TGTGCCAGTAGCAACCTTGGCGGGGATGAAAAACTGTTTTTT. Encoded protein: CASSNLGGDEKLFF.

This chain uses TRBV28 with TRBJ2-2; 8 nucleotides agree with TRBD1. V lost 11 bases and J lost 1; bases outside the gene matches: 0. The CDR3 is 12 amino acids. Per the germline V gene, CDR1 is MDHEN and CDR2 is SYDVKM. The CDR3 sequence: CAGQGNTGELFF. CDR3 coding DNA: TGTGCCGGACAGGGGAACACCGGGGAGCTGTTTTTT.

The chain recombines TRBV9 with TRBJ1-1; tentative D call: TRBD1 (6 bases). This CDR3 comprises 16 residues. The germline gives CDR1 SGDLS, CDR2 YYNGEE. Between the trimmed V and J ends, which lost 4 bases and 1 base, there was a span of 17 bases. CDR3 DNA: TGTGCCAGCAGCCCCCCCCCGGACAGAAGGAACACTGAAGCTTTCTTT. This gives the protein CASSPPPDRRNTEAFF.

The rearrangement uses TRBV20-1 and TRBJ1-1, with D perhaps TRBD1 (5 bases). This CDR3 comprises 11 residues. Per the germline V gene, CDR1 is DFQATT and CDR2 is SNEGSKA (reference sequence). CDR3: CRRQKNTEAFF. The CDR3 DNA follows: TGCAGGCGACAGAAAAACACTGAAGCTTTCTTT.

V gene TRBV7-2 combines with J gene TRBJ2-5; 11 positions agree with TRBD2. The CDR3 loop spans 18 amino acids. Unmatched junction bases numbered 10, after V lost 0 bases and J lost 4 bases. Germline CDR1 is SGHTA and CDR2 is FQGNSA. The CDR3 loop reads CASSLALAGVQSGETQYF. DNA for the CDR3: TGTGCCAGCAGCTTAGCACTAGCGGGAGTACAAAGCGGAGAGACCCAGTACTTC.

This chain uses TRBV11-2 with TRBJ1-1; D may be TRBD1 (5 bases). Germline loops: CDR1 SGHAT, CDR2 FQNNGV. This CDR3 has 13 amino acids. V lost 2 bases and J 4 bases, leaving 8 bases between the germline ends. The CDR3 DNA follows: TGTGCCAGCAGCTTACAGGGATCCACTGAAGCTTTCTTT. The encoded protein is CASSLQGSTEAFF. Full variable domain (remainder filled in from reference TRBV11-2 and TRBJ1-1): EAGVAQSPRYKIIEKRQSVAFWCNPISGHATLYWYQQILGQGPKLLIQFQNNGVVDDSQLPKDRFSAERLKGVDSTLKIQPAKLEDSAVYLCASSLQGSTEAFFGQGTRLTVV.

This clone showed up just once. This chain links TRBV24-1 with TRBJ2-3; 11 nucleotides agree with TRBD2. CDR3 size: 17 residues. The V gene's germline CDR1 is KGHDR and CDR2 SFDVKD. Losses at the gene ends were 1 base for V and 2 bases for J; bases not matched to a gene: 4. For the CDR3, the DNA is TGTGCCACCAGTGATTTAACTAGCGGGGGATCCACAGATACGCAGTATTTT. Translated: CATSDLTSGGSTDTQYF.

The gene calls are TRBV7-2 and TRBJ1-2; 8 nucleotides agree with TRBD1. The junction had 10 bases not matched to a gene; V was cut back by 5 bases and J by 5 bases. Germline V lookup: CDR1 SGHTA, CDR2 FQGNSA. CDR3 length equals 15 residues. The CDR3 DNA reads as TGTGCCAGCAGCCGTCTGACAGGGGCTGTATATGGCTACACCTTC. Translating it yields CASSRLTGAVYGYTF.

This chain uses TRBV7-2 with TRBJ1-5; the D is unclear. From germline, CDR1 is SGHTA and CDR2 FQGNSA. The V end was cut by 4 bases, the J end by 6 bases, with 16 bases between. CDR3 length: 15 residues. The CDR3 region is CASSWIRGAFQPQHF. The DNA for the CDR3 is TGTGCCAGCAGCTGGATCCGGGGAGCGTTTCAGCCCCAGCATTTT.

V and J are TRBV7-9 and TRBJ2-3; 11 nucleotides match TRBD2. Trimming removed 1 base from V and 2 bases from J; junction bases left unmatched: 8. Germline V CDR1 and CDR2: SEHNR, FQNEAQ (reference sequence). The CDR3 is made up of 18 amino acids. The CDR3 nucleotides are TGTGCCAGCAGCTTAGTGCCCTCACTAGCGGGGGACACAGATACGCAGTATTTT. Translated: CASSLVPSLAGDTDTQYF.

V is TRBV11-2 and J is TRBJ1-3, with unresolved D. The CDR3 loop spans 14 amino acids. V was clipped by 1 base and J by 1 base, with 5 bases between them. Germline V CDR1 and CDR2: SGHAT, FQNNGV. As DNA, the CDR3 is TGTGCCAGCAGCTTAGGTTCATCTGGAAACACCATATATTTT. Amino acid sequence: CASSLGSSGNTIYF.

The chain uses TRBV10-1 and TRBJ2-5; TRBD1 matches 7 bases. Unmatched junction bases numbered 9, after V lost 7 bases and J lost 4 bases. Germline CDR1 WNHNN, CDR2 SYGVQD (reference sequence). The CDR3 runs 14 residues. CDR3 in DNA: TGCGCCAGCAAAAGGGAACAGGGGCTAGAGACCCAGTACTTC. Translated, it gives CASKREQGLETQYF.

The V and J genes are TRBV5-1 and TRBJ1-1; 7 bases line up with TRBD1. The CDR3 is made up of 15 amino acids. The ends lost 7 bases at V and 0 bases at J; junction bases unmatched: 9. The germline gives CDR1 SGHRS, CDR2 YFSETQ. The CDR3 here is CASGPTGPMNTEAFF. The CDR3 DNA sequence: TGCGCCAGCGGACCGACAGGGCCCATGAACACTGAAGCTTTCTTT.

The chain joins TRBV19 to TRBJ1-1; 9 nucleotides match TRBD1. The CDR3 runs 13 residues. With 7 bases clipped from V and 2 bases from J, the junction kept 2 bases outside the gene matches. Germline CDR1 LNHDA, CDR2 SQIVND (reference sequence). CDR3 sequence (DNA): TGTGCCAGTAACAGGGGGCGAAACACTGAAGCTTTCTTT. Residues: CASNRGRNTEAFF.

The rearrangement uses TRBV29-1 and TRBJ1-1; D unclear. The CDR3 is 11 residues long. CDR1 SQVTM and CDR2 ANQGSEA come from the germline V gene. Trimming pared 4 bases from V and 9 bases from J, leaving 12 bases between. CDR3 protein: CSVAPVTQAFF. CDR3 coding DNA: TGCAGCGTTGCACCAGTAACCCAAGCTTTCTTT.

In DNA, the CDR3 is TGTGCCACCAGGCAGTCTGGGGCCAACGTCCTGACTTTC. As protein: CATRQSGANVLTF. This chain connects TRBV24-1 to TRBJ2-6; D gene ambiguous. Trimming left V 7 bases short and J 1 base short, with 4 bases between. Germline V lookup: CDR1 KGHDR, CDR2 SFDVKD. The CDR3 totals 13 residues.

CDR3 region: CASSFGGASVYGYTF. CDR3 DNA: TGTGCCAGCAGTTTCGGGGGGGCTTCGGTCTATGGCTACACCTTC. The chain joins TRBV27 to TRBJ1-2, with D perhaps matching TRBD1 (6 bases). The CDR3 is 15 residues long. Trimming took off 3 bases at V and 4 bases at J, with 15 bases between the two ends. The germline V gene has CDR1 MNHEY and CDR2 SMNVEV (reference sequence).